This note documents a single T cell receptor beta chain sequence. Its antigen is not known. A much more abundant neighbour one base away suggests this may be a read error. The data originate from a study of T cells after yellow fever vaccination. Study findings and constraints: The appearance of a small share of clonotypes in both CD4 and CD8 compartments was observed.

This CDR3 contains 14 residues. V gave up 5 bases and J gave up 6 bases, with 17 bases separating them. Germline V gene sequence: CDR1 GTSNPN, CDR2 SVGIG (reference sequence). TCRdb ran MiXCR on the 5' RACE reads and lists one entry per CDR3 protein. The table records 250,000 to 300,000 distinct CDR3 sequences, approximately 5.2% of them present only once. The chain recombines TRBV30 with TRBJ1-5; possible D gene TRBD1, 6 bases. The clonotype was recovered from a man between 18 and 29 years old who received the YFV17D yellow fever vaccine. Specimen: CD4+ T cells sorted from PBMCs, collected on the day of the yellow fever booster vaccination. The CDR3 region is CAWWRGGAGQPQHF. For the CDR3, the DNA is TGTGCCTGGTGGAGGGGGGGCGCGGGTCAGCCCCAGCATTTT. The variable domain in full, with the rest retrieved from reference TRBV30 and TRBJ1-5, is SQTIHQWPATLVQPVGSPLSLECTVEGTSNPNLYWYRQAAGRGLQLLFYSVGIGQISSEVPQNLSASRPQDRQFILSSKKLLLSDSGFYLCAWWRGGAGQPQHFGDGTRLSIL.